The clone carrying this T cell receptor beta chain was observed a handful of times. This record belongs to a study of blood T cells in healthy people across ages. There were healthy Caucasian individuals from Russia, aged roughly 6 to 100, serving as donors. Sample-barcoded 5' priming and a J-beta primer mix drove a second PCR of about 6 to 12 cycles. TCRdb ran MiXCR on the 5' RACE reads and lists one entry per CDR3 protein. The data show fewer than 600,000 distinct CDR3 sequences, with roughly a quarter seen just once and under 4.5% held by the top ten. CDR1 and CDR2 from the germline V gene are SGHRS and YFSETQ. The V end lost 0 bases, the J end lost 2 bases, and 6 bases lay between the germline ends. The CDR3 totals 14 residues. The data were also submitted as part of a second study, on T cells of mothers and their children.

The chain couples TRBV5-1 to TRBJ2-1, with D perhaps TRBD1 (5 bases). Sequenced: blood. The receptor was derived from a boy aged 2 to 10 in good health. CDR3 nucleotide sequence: TGCGCCAGCAGCTTGGCACAGGCCTACAATGAGCAGTTCTTC. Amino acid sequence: CASSLAQAYNEQFF. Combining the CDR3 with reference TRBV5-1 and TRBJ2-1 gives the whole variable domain KAGVTQTPRYLIKTRGQQVTLSCSPISGHRSVSWYQQTPGQGLQFLFEYFSETQRNKGNFPGRFSGRQFSNSRSEMNVSTLELGDSALYLCASSLAQAYNEQFFGPGTRLTVL.